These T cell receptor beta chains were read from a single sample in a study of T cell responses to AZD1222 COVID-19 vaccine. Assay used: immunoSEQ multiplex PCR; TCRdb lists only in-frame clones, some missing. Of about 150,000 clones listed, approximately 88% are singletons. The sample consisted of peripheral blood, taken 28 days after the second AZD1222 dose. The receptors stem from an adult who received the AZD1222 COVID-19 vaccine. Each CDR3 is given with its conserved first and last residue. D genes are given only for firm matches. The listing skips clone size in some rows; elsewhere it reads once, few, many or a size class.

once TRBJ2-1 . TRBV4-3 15 CASSQDPPFHNEQFF TGCGCCAGCAGCCAAGACCCTCCCTTCCACAATGAGCAGTTCTTC
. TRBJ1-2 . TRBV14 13 CASSQGLNYGYTF TGTGCCAGCAGCCAAGGATTAAACTATGGCTACACCTTC
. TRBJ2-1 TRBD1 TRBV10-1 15 CASAPGQGAIYEQFF TGCGCCAGCGCGCCAGGACAGGGGGCAATCTATGAGCAGTTCTTC
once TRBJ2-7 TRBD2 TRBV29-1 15 CSVRGTSGANSEQYF TGCAGCGTGAGGGGGACTAGCGGGGCTAATAGCGAGCAGTACTTC
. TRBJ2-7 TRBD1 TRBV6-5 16 CASSSPKDRASYEQYF TGTGCCAGCAGTTCCCCGAAGGACAGGGCGTCCTACGAGCAGTACTTC
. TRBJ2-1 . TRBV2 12 CASSDGVNEQFF TGTGCCAGCAGTGATGGAGTCAATGAGCAGTTCTTC
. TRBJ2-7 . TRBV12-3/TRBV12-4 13 CASSFTDPYEQYF TGTGCCAGCAGTTTCACGGACCCGTACGAGCAGTACTTC
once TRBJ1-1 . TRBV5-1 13 CASSRGGSGEDFF TGCGCCAGCAGCCGTGGGGGAAGTGGGGAAGACTTCTTT
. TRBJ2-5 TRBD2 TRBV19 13 CASSSGGEETQYF TGTGCCAGTAGTAGCGGGGGGGAAGAGACCCAGTACTTC
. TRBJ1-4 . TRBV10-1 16 CASSAIFRGLVEKLFF TGCGCCAGCAGTGCCATATTCCGGGGGCTGGTTGAAAAACTGTTTTTT
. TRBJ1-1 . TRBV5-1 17 CASSSTSVRQMNTEAFF TGCGCCAGCAGCTCCACGTCCGTGAGACAGATGAACACTGAAGCTTTCTTT
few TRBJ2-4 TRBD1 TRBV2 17 CASRDLGTGTFGGIQYF TGTGCCAGCAGGGATCTAGGGACAGGGACCTTTGGAGGCATTCAGTACTTC
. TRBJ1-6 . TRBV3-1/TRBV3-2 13 CASSPYRDSPLHF TGTGCCAGCAGCCCCTACAGGGATTCACCCCTCCACTTT
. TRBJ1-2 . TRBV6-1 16 CASSELVPTLGYGYTF TGTGCCAGCAGCGAACTAGTACCGACCCTTGGTTATGGCTACACCTTC
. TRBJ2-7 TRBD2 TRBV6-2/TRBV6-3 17 CASSPLGGLAVSYEQYF TGTGCCAGCAGTCCCCTGGGTGGACTAGCGGTCTCCTACGAGCAGTACTTC
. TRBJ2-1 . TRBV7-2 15 CASSPMGGLSNEQFF TGTGCCAGCAGCCCCATGGGGGGCTTATCAAATGAGCAGTTCTTC
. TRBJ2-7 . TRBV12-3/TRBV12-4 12 CASSSDRDRGYF TGTGCCAGCAGTTCTGACCGGGACCGGGGGTACTTC